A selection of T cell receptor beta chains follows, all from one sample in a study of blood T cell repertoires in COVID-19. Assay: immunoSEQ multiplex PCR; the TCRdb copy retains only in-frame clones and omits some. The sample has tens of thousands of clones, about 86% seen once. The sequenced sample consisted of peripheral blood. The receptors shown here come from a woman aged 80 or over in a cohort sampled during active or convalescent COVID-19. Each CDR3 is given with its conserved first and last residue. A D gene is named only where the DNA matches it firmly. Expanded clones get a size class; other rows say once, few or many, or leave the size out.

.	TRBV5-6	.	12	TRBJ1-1	TGTGCCAGCAGCTTGGGTGTGGGCGACGCTTTCTTT	CASSLGVGDAFF
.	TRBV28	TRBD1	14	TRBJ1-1	TGTGCCAGCAGCCCCGCGACAGGGCACACTGAAGCTTTCTTT	CASSPATGHTEAFF
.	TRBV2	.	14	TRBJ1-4	TGTGCCAGCAGGGGGTCCGGACTAAATGAAAAACTGTTTTTT	CASRGSGLNEKLFF
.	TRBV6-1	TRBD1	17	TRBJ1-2	TGTGCCAGCAGTGCCGGGGACAGGGGGCGCGTGAACTATGGCTACACCTTC	CASSAGDRGRVNYGYTF
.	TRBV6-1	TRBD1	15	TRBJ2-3	TGTGCCAGCAGTGAAACCTGGACAGGGCAAGATACGCAGTATTTT	CASSETWTGQDTQYF
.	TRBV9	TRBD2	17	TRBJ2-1	TGTGCCAGCAGCGTAGGGCTGTCGAGCGGGAGGCAGGATGAGCAGTTCTTC	CASSVGLSSGRQDEQFF
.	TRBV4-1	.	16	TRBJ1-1	TGCGCCAGCAGCCAAGCCCCCGGGAGCATGAACACTGAAGCTTTCTTT	CASSQAPGSMNTEAFF
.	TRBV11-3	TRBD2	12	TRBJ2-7	TGTGCCAGCAGCCATAGTAGCGGGGAGCAGTACTTC	CASSHSSGEQYF
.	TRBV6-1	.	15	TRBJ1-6	TGTGCCAGCAGTGAAGGTCAGGGAAATAATTCACCCCTCCACTTT	CASSEGQGNNSPLHF
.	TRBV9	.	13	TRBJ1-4	TGTGCCAGCAGCGCGGGGGGAGATGAAAAACTGTTTTTT	CASSAGGDEKLFF
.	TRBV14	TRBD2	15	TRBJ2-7	TGTGCCAGCAGCCAAGGGACTAGCGGGAGATACGAGCAGTACTTC	CASSQGTSGRYEQYF
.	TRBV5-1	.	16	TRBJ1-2	TGCGCCAGCAGCTTGGCCTTCGACGTCGGCCCGCGGGGCTACACCTTC	CASSLAFDVGPRGYTF
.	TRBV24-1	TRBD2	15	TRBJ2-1	TGTGCCACCAGTGATCGGACTAGCGGGACCCATGAGCAGTTCTTC	CATSDRTSGTHEQFF
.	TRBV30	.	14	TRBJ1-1	TGTGCCTGGAGTTTACAGGGCTTGAACACTGAAGCTTTCTTT	CAWSLQGLNTEAFF
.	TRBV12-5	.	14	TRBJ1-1	TGTGCTAGTGGTTTTAACATTTTGAACACTGAAGCTTTCTTT	CASGFNILNTEAFF
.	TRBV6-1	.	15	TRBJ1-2	TGTGCCAGCAGTGAAGACAGGGTCCTTTCCTATGGCTACACCTTC	CASSEDRVLSYGYTF
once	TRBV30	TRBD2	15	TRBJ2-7	TGTGCCTGGACGTCCACGGAGCGGTGGGGGGGAGAGCAGTACTTC	CAWTSTERWGGEQYF
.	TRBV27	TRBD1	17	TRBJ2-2	TGTGCCAGCAGTTTTCCGTTGGGGACAGGGGATCCCGGGGAGCTGTTTTTT	CASSFPLGTGDPGELFF
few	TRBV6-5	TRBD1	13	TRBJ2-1	TGTGCCACTACAGGGGTAGGGTACAATGAGCAGTTCTTC	CATTGVGYNEQFF
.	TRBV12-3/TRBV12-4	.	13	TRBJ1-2	TGTGCCAACACCCCCCCGGGGGGCTATGGCTACACCTTC	CANTPPGGYGYTF
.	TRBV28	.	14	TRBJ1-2	TGTGCCAGCAGTTTGGAGGCCGGGGTAGAAGGCTACACCTTC	CASSLEAGVEGYTF
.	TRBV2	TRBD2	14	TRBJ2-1	TGTGCCAGCACTGTGGGACTAGCGGGCCTCGAGCAGTTCTTC	CASTVGLAGLEQFF
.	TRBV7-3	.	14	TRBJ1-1	TGTGCCAGCAGCTTAACCCTGGCCTCCACTGAAGCTTTCTTT	CASSLTLASTEAFF
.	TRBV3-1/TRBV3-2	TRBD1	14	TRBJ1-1	TGTGCCAGCAGCCGAAATCCCGGGACAGGTGAAGCTTTCTTT	CASSRNPGTGEAFF
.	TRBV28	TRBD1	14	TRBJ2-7	TGTGCCAGCATCTCCCGACAGGGCTCAGTGGAGCAGTACTTC	CASISRQGSVEQYF
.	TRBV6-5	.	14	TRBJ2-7	TGTGCCAGCAGTTCTCCCAGTATCTCCTACGAGCAGTACTTC	CASSSPSISYEQYF
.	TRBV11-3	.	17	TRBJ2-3	TGTGCCAGCAGCTTAGATGGGGTCGGCGGGCACACAGATACGCAGTATTTT	CASSLDGVGGHTDTQYF
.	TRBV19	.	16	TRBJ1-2	TGTGCCAGTAGTATCCTCCTGACAGGAGGTAACTATGGCTACACCTTC	CASSILLTGGNYGYTF
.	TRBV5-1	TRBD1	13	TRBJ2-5	TGCGCCAGCAGCTGGACAGGTCAAGAGACCCAGTACTTC	CASSWTGQETQYF
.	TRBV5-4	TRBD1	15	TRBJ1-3	TGTGCCAGCAGCTTGACAGGGGTATCTGGAAACACCATATATTTT	CASSLTGVSGNTIYF
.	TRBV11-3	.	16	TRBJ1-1	TGTGCCAGCAGCTTAGGCCCAGGGGCGTCGAACACTGAAGCTTTCTTT	CASSLGPGASNTEAFF
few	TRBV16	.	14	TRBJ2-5	TGTGCCAGCAGCCAATCGAGCGGGTATGAGACCCAGTACTTC	CASSQSSGYETQYF
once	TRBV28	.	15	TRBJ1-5	TGTGCCAGCAGTGAGTACGACAGAAGCAATCAGCCCCAGCATTTT	CASSEYDRSNQPQHF
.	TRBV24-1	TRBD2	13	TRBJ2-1	TGTGCCACCAGTAGCGGGAGCCTCAATGAGCAGTTCTTC	CATSSGSLNEQFF
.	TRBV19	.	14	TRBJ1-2	TGTGCCAGTAGTCTGACAGAAGTGAGCTATGGCTACACCTTC	CASSLTEVSYGYTF
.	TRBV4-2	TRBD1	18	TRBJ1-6	TGTGCCAGCAGCCAAGGTGAAGGGACAGGCTACTATAATTCACCCCTCCACTTT	CASSQGEGTGYYNSPLHF
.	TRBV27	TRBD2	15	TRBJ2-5	TGTGCCAGCAGTCGGACCCTAGCGGCCCAAGAGACCCAGTACTTC	CASSRTLAAQETQYF
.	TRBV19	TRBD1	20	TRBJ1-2	TGTGCCAGTAGTATAGATCTGGGGCGTTTACGGGACAGGTTTAACTATGGCTACACCTTC	CASSIDLGRLRDRFNYGYTF
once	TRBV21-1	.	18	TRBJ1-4	TGTGCCAGCGGAAGTGGAGGACAGACAGGTTTTTCGAGGGAAAAACTGTTTTTT	CASGSGGQTGFSREKLFF
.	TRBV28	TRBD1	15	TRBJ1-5	TGTGCCAGCAGTTTATACCGGGACAGGGTTCAGCCCCAGCATTTT	CASSLYRDRVQPQHF
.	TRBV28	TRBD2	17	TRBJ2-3	TGTGCCAGCGGACTAGCGAGGGAGATGGGCCGCACAGATACGCAGTATTTT	CASGLAREMGRTDTQYF
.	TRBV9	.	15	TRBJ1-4	TGTGCCAGCAGCGTAGGAGCCCAGGGGTCTGAAAAACTGTTTTTT	CASSVGAQGSEKLFF
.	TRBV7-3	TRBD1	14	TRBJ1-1	TGTGCCAGCAGCACGGACAGGTTGAACACTGAAGCTTTCTTT	CASSTDRLNTEAFF
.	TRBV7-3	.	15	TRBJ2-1	TGTGCCAGCAGCTCGATGGAACGGGTCTACAATGAGCAGTTCTTC	CASSSMERVYNEQFF
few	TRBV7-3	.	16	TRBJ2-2	TGTGCCAGCAGCTTATCCTTAGAGAGATTCACCGGGGAGCTGTTTTTT	CASSLSLERFTGELFF
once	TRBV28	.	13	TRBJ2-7	TGTGCCAGCAGTTTGGCCGTGCCCCCCGAGCAGTACTTC	CASSLAVPPEQYF
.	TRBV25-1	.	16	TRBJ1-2	TGTGCCAGCAGTGAAGACGGTACGATCAGAGGCTATGGCTACACCTTC	CASSEDGTIRGYGYTF
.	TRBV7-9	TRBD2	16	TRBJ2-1	TGTGCCAGCAGCTTAGATGGCGGGAGGGCCTACAATGAGCAGTTCTTC	CASSLDGGRAYNEQFF
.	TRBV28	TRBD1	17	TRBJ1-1	TGTGCCAGCAGTTTTTACGTATTTGGACAGGGAAACACTGAAGCTTTCTTT	CASSFYVFGQGNTEAFF
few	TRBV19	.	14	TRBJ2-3	TGTGCCAGTAGTAACCAAGCGGTCTTGGATACGCAGTATTTT	CASSNQAVLDTQYF
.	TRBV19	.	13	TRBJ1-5	TGTGCCAGTAGTACCACAGGCTCTCAGCCCCAGCATTTT	CASSTTGSQPQHF
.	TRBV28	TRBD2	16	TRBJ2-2	TGTGCCAGCAGTTTAGGCGGGAGTTGGGGCACCGGGGAGCTGTTTTTT	CASSLGGSWGTGELFF
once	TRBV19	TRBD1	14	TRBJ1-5	TGTGCCAGTAACCCGGACAGGGCTCGACAGCCCCAGCATTTT	CASNPDRARQPQHF
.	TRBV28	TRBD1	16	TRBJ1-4	TGTGCCAGCTATCCTTTAGGGACAGCAACTAATGAAAAACTGTTTTTT	CASYPLGTATNEKLFF
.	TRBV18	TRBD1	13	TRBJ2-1	TGTGCCAGCTCACGGGGACAGGGTAATGAGCAGTTCTTC	CASSRGQGNEQFF
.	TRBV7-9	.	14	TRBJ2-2	TGTGCCAGCAGCCATTGGCTGGACACCGGGGAGCTGTTTTTT	CASSHWLDTGELFF
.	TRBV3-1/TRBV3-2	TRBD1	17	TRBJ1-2	TGTGCCAGCAGCCAAGATTTTCCAGGGGCAGGACAGGCTGGCTACACCTTC	CASSQDFPGAGQAGYTF
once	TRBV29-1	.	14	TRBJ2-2	TGCAGCGTTGAAGACTCACAGGGCTCCGGGGAGCTGTTTTTT	CSVEDSQGSGELFF
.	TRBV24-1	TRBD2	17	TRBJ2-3	TGTGCCACCAGTGATCGCACTAGCGGGAGTAACACAGATACGCAGTATTTT	CATSDRTSGSNTDTQYF
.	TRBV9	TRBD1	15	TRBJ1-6	TGTGCCAGCAGCGTTCAGGACAGGGCTAATTCACCCCTCCACTTT	CASSVQDRANSPLHF